The subject of this entry is one T cell receptor (beta chain). This entry comes from a study of CD8 T cells in Susac syndrome. TEMRA cells were FACS-enriched and CD8+ and CD4+ T cells negatively isolated. Between the trimmed V and J ends, which lost 5 bases and 7 bases, there was a span of 8 bases. The CDR3 has 11 residues. About 0.45 to 1 ug RNA was reverse transcribed with random hexamers. TCRdb reprocessed the immunoSEQ multiplex PCR reads with MiXCR, giving one entry per CDR3 protein. The sample lists some 190,000 distinct CDR3 sequences; 90% to 96% were seen once. The specimen sequenced was CD4+ T cells from PBMCs. The chain uses TRBV12-3 or TRBV12-4 and TRBJ1-2; D is undetermined. This TCR was recovered from a human donor with multiple sclerosis. CDR3 sequence: CASSAGFGYTF. The CDR3 nucleotides read TGTGCCAGCAGTGCGGGTTTTGGCTACACCTTC.